Presented here are 18 T cell receptor beta chains from one specimen sequenced in a study of cytomegalovirus exposure and HLA in healthy donors. Sequencing used immunoSEQ multiplex PCR; TCRdb keeps in-frame clones, though not all of them. The repertoire holds about 79,000 clones, with under 95% as singletons. Sample: PBMCs. Every receptor here comes from a woman between 25 and 40 years old in good health and CMV-seronegative.

This sequence joins TRBV2 and TRBJ2-3, with unresolved D. V lost 7 bases and J 6 bases, leaving 14 bases between the germline ends. This CDR3 has 13 residues. The germline V gene has CDR1 SNHLY and CDR2 FYNNEI. The CDR3 DNA follows: TGTGCCAGCAAGCAGAGGCTTTTGGATACGCAGTATTTT. Translation: CASKQRLLDTQYF.

The chain recombines TRBV14 with TRBJ2-1; a weak D match, TRBD1 (5 bases). Trimming cost V 6 bases and J 13 bases, with 13 bases left between them. The CDR3 has 11 amino acids. Germline V gives CDR1 SGHDN, CDR2 FVKESK. The DNA for the CDR3 is TGTGCCAGCAGTCCGGACACGACTCAGTTCTTC. It yields the protein CASSPDTTQFF.

The V call is TRBV11-2, the J call TRBJ2-7, with D tentatively TRBD2 (5 bases). Trimming pared 3 bases from V and 4 bases from J, leaving 7 bases between. CDR1 is SGHAT and CDR2 is FQNNGV in the germline V gene. There are 12 residues in the CDR3. The CDR3 sequence: CASSLDSYEQYF. DNA for the CDR3: TGTGCCAGCAGCTTGGACTCTTACGAGCAGTACTTC.

The V and J genes are TRBV11-2 and TRBJ1-2, with D unresolved. This CDR3 is 15 amino acids long. The V end was cut by 5 bases, the J end by 5 bases, with 18 bases between. Germline CDR1 is SGHAT and CDR2 is FQNNGV. CDR3 sequence: CASSPGSLIPYGYTF. The CDR3 DNA reads as TGTGCCAGCAGCCCTGGGAGTCTTATACCTTATGGCTACACCTTC. The full variable domain, rest sourced from reference TRBV11-2 and TRBJ1-2, is EAGVAQSPRYKIIEKRQSVAFWCNPISGHATLYWYQQILGQGPKLLIQFQNNGVVDDSQLPKDRFSAERLKGVDSTLKIQPAKLEDSAVYLCASSPGSLIPYGYTFGSGTRLTVV.

The gene calls are TRBV7-3 and TRBJ1-1; D remains unclear. The CDR3 loop spans 13 amino acids. Germline V gene data show CDR1 as SGHTA and CDR2 as FQGTGA. Trimming stripped 5 bases from V and 7 bases from J, with 14 bases between. Here the CDR3 reads CASSQSTGSEAFF. The CDR3, as DNA: TGTGCCAGCAGCCAATCGACGGGAAGTGAAGCTTTCTTT.

The J gene is TRBJ2-3, the V gene TRBV6-4; tentatively, D is TRBD2 (5 bases). There are 16 residues in the CDR3. Germline CDR1 MRHNA, CDR2 SNTAGT. Trimming left V 3 bases short and J 4 bases short, with 17 bases between. The CDR3 DNA reads as TGTGCCAGCAGTGATGGTGGAGCGGCCGCCTCAGATACGCAGTATTTT. This sequence encodes CASSDGGAAASDTQYF.

V usage is TRBV6-5 and J usage is TRBJ1-4; D unresolved. Trimming cost V 6 bases and J 0 bases, with 8 bases left between them. Germline V gene sequence: CDR1 MNHEY, CDR2 SVGAGI. This CDR3 comprises 14 residues. The CDR3 sequence: CASSQSATNEKLFF. In DNA, the CDR3 is TGTGCCAGCAGCCAATCAGCAACTAATGAAAAACTGTTTTTT.

The chain joins TRBV5-1 to TRBJ2-1, with 14 bases matching TRBD2. Germline CDR1 is SGHRS and CDR2 is YFSETQ. Trimming took 4 bases from V and 7 from J; bases not matched to a gene: 4. The CDR3 runs 15 residues. In nucleotides, the CDR3 is TGCGCCAGCAGCCGGACTAGCGGGGGGTTGAATGAGCAGTTCTTC. Its translation: CASSRTSGGLNEQFF.

The gene calls are TRBV27 and TRBJ2-3, with a weak D call TRBD2 (6 bases). Trimming stripped 5 bases from V and 0 bases from J, with 12 bases between. This CDR3 is 15 amino acids long. Germline assignment: CDR1 MNHEY and CDR2 SMNVEV (reference sequence). CDR3 in amino acids: CASSPHAGSTDTQYF. DNA of the CDR3: TGTGCCAGCAGTCCGCATGCGGGGAGCACAGATACGCAGTATTTT.

The gene calls are TRBV7-8 and TRBJ2-5; 9 nucleotides line up with TRBD2. Germline V gene lookup returns CDR1 SGHVS and CDR2 FQNEAQ. The V and J ends lost 5 bases and 7 bases, in that order; junction bases with no gene match: 2. This CDR3 is built from 12 residues. CDR3 sequence: CASSSSGRTQYF. The CDR3, as DNA: TGTGCCAGCAGCAGTAGCGGGAGGACCCAGTACTTC.

The chain links TRBV30 to TRBJ1-1; weak D call: TRBD1 (5 bases). The CDR3 is 13 residues long. The V gene lost 8 bases and the J gene lost 1 base, with 14 bases spanning the gap. Germline CDR1 GTSNPN, CDR2 SVGIG (reference sequence). CDR3 in DNA: TGTGCCACGCGGTGGGGGGGGAACACTGAAGCTTTCTTT. Its protein is CATRWGGNTEAFF.

This chain uses TRBV5-5 with TRBJ2-1, with 8 bases identical to TRBD1. This CDR3 region has 17 residues. Trimming took 3 bases from V and 0 from J; bases not matched to a gene: 8. Germline V gives CDR1 SGHKS, CDR2 YYEKEE (reference sequence). The CDR3 here is CASSSQGAWFSYNEQFF. For the CDR3, the DNA is TGTGCCAGCAGCTCGCAGGGGGCGTGGTTCTCCTACAATGAGCAGTTCTTC.

The CDR3 DNA reads as TGTGCCAGCAGCGTAGTATCTGTTGGAGAGTCTGGGGCCAACGTCCTGACTTTC. As protein: CASSVVSVGESGANVLTF. The chain carries TRBV9 and TRBJ2-6; no definite D call. The CDR3 runs 18 residues. Germline-derived CDR1 and CDR2 are SGDLS and YYNGEE. The ends were cut back, 0 bases at V and 1 base at J, with 14 bases in the middle.

The rearrangement uses TRBV5-8 and TRBJ1-1; D is ambiguous. There are 16 residues in the CDR3. Germline CDR1 reads SGHTS; CDR2 reads YDEGEE. V gave up 2 bases and J gave up 3 bases, with 17 bases separating them. The CDR3 sequence is CASSLGIGELDTEAFF. The CDR3 nucleotides read TGTGCCAGCAGCTTAGGGATCGGGGAGTTGGACACTGAAGCTTTCTTT.

This chain connects TRBV6-6 to TRBJ2-2; TRBD2 matches 8 bases. Trimming removed 2 bases from V and 5 bases from J; junction bases left unmatched: 7. The CDR3 is made up of 16 amino acids. Per germline, CDR1 MNHNY and CDR2 SVGAGI (reference sequence). CDR3 DNA sequence: TGTGCCAGCAGTTACCCCGGACTAGCTGAGACCGGGGAGCTGTTTTTT. Its translation is CASSYPGLAETGELFF.

This clone was detected once. The V and J genes are TRBV10-3 and TRBJ1-1, with a tentative D call TRBD1 (5 bases). CDR1 and CDR2 (germline): ENHRY, SYGVKD. The CDR3 length is 11 residues. The V end was cut by 6 bases, the J end by 7 bases, with 9 bases between. The CDR3 DNA reads as TGTGCCATCAGCGACAGCTATGAAGCTTTCTTT. Its translation: CAISDSYEAFF.

The genes are TRBV18 and TRBJ1-4, with D perhaps matching TRBD1 (6 bases). CDR3 length equals 18 residues. V lost 0 bases, J lost 6 bases, and 20 bases lay in between. Germline CDR1 and CDR2: KGHSH and LQKENI. CDR3 region: CASSPPRSETGLDEKLFF. CDR3 coding DNA: TGTGCCAGCTCACCACCCCGGTCTGAAACAGGGCTTGATGAAAAACTGTTTTTT.

CDR3 nucleotide sequence: TGCGCCAGCAGCCAAAAACACGACAATCAGCCCCAGCATTTT. Translated: CASSQKHDNQPQHF. J is TRBJ1-5 and V is TRBV4-3; D uncertain. The CDR3 loop spans 14 amino acids. Germline CDR1 and CDR2: LGHNA and YSLEER. V dropped 2 bases and J dropped 3 bases, with 8 bases sitting between them.